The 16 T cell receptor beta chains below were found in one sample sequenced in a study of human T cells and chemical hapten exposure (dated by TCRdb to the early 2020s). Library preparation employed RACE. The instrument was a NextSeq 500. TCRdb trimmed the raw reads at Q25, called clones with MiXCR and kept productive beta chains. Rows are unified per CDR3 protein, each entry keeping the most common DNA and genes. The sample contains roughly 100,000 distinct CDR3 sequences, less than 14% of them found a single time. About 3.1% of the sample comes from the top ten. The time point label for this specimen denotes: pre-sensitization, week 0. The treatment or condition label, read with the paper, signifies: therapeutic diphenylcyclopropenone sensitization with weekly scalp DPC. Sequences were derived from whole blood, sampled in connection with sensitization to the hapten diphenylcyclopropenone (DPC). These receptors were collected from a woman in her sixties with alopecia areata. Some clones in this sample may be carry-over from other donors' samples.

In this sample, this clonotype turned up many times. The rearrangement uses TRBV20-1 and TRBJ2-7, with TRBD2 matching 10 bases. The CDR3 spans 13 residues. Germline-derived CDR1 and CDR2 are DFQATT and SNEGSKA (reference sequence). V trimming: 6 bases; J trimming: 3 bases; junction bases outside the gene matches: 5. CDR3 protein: CSARTSGLYEQYF. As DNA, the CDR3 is TGCAGTGCCCGGACTAGCGGTCTCTACGAGCAGTACTTC.

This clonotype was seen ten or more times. CDR3 coding DNA: TGTGCCAGCAGCCGTCAAGCTTGGGGTAATTCACCCCTCCACTTT. Translation: CASSRQAWGNSPLHF. This chain links TRBV7-8 with TRBJ1-6; D is ambiguous. The CDR3 contains 15 residues. From germline, CDR1 is SGHVS and CDR2 FQNEAQ. V gave up 5 bases and J gave up 6 bases, with 14 bases separating them.

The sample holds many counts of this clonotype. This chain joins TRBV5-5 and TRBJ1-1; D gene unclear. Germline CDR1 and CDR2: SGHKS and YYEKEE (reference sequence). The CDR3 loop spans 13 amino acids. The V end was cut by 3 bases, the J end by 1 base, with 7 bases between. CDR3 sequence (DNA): TGTGCCAGCAGCTACATACAGAACACTGAAGCTTTCTTT. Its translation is CASSYIQNTEAFF.

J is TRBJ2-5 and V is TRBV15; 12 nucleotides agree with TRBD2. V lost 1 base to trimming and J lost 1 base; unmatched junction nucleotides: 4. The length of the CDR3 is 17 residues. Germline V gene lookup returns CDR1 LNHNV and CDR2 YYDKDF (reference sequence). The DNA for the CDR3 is TGTGCCACCAGCAGAGCCAAACTAGCGGGGGGCCAAGAGACCCAGTACTTC. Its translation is CATSRAKLAGGQETQYF.

The CDR3: CASSFGGGTNEQFF. Here the CDR3 DNA reads TGCGCCAGCAGCTTTGGCGGGGGAACCAATGAGCAGTTCTTC. V gene TRBV5-1 combines with J gene TRBJ2-1, with 7 bases fitting TRBD2. V was pared by 2 bases and J by 6 bases, with 5 bases of the junction left unmatched. The CDR3 loop spans 14 amino acids. CDR1 and CDR2 (germline): SGHRS, YFSETQ.

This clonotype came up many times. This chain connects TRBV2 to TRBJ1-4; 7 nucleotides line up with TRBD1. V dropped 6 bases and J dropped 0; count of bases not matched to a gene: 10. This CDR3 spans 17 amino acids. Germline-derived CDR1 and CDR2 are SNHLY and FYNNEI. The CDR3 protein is CASRYSGTAATNEKLFF. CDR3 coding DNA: TGTGCCAGCAGGTACTCCGGGACAGCTGCAACTAATGAAAAACTGTTTTTT.

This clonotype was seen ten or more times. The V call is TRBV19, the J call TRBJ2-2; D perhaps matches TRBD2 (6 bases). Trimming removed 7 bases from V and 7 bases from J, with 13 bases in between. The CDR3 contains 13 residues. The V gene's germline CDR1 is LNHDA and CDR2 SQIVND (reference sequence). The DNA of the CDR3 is TGTGCCAGTATCGGGGCGGGGCACGGGGAGCTGTTTTTT. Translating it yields CASIGAGHGELFF.

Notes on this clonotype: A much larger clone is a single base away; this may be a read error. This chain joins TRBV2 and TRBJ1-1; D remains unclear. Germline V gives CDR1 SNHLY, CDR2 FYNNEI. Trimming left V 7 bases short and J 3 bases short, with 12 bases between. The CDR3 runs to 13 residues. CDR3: CASNSLGHTEAFF. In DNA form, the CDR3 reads TGTGCCAGCAATTCCCTGGGTCACACTGAAGCTTTCTTT. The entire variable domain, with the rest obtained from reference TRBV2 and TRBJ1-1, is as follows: EPEVTQTPSHQVTQMGQEVILRCVPISNHLYFYWYRQILGQKVEFLVSFYNNEISEKSEIFDDQFSVERPDGSNFTLKIRSTKLEDSAMYFCASNSLGHTEAFFGQGTRLTVV.

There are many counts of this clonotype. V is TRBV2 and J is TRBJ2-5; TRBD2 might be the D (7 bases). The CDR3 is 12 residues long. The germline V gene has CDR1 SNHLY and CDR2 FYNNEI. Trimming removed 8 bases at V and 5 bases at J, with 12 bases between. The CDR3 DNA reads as TGTGCCAGCCGGGGGGCGGACGAGACCCAGTACTTC. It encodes CASRGADETQYF.

CDR3 in amino acids: CASRAGLRTGLADTQYF. CDR3 nucleotide sequence: TGTGCCAGCAGGGCAGGCCTCAGGACAGGCCTTGCAGATACGCAGTATTTT. This chain joins TRBV25-1 and TRBJ2-3; TRBD1 agrees at 7 bases. The CDR3 sequence is 17 residues long. Germline loops: CDR1 MGHDK, CDR2 SYGVNS. V dropped 6 bases and J dropped 4; count of bases not matched to a gene: 16.

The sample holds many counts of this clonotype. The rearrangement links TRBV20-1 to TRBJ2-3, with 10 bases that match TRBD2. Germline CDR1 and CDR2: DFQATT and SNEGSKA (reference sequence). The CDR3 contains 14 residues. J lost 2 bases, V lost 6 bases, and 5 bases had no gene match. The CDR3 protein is CSATTSGLTDTQYF. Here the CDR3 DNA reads TGCAGTGCCACGACTAGCGGGCTCACAGATACGCAGTATTTT.

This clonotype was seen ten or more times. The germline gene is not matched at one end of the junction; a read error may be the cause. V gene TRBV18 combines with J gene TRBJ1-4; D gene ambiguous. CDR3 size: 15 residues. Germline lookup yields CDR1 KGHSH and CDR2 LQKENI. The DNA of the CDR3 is TGTGCCAGCTCCCCACGGCGGCAGTTCGGTGAAAAACTGTTTTTT. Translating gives CASSPRRQFGEKLFF.

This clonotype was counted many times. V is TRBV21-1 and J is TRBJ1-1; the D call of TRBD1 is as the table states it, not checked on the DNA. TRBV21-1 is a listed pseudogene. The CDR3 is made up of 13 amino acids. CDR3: CASSKQGSTEAFF. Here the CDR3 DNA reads TGTGCCAGCAGTAAACAGGGCAGCACTGAAGCTTTCTTT.

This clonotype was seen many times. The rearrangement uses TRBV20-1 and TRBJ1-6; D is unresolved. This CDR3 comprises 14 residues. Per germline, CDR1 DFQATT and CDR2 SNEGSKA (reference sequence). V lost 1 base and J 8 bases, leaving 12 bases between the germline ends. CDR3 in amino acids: CSARGGPEYSPLHF. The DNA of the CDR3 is TGCAGTGCTAGAGGCGGACCGGAATATTCACCCCTCCACTTT.

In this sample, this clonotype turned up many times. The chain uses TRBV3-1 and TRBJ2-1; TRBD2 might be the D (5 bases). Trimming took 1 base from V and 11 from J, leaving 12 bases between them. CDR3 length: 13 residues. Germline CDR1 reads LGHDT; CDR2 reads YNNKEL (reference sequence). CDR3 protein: CASSQGRSGKQFF. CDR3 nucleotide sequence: TGTGCCAGCAGCCAAGGTCGAAGCGGTAAGCAGTTCTTC.

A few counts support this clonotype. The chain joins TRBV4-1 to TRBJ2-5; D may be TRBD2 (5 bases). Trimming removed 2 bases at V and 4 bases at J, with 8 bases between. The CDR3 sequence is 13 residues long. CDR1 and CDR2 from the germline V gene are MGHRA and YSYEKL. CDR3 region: CASSQPGGETQYF. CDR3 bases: TGCGCCAGCAGCCAACCCGGAGGAGAGACCCAGTACTTC.